Listed below are T cell receptor beta chains from one sample, sequenced in a study of blood T cell repertoires in COVID-19. Repertoires were generated with immunoSEQ multiplex PCR, while TCRdb's copy carries only in-frame clones and drops some. The data show 200,000 or so clones, approximately 83% seen once. The sample comprised PBMCs or T cells enriched from blood (not recorded which). Every receptor here comes from a woman between 35 and 50 years old with acute COVID-19. The conserved cysteine and the conserved F or W are not part of the CDR3 here.

V	CDR3
TRBV18	ASSPQIQETQY
TRBV19	ASAFRQGLVGELF
TRBV12-3/TRBV12-4	ASSLNRDDEQF
TRBV7-9	ASSFERTVTFFNYGYT
TRBV5-1	ASSLGSKETQY
TRBV4-3	ASSQVDPTGPINYGYT
TRBV7-9	ASSLDLSPAEQF
TRBV4-1	ASSQGRITGEDYGYT
TRBV7-2	ASSLGFGYEQY
TRBV9	ASSVGGGPQETQY
TRBV27	ASSPQGHHNSPLH
TRBV6-5	AIGGTDLSGYT
TRBV30	AWSVLGQPGNTIY
TRBV2	ASSVTSGSQETQY
TRBV28	ASGRPNQETQY
TRBV6-4	ASSDLTTTRSTDTQY
TRBV7-9	ASSPGQRSYEQY
TRBV5-6	ASSLTGVTGEQY
TRBV7-2	ASSLPTSGTDTQY
TRBV7-2	ASSLWGVGADYEQY
TRBV3-1/TRBV3-2	ASSQDWGGETQY
TRBV29-1	SASLGQGLNYGYT
TRBV7-9	ASSQGAQMPKSYEQY
TRBV7-9	ASSSYTGGDTQY
TRBV5-8	ASSPTGTGALEAF
TRBV7-9	ASSPRGPNTEAF
TRBV7-2	ASSLGGQGSNYGYT
TRBV5-4	ASWRPGQSPDTQY
TRBV10-3	AIRDTGGRFTEAF
TRBV5-4	ASSLQRVEDEQF
TRBV9	ASSVYADTQY
TRBV19	ASINQGGGNQPQH
TRBV3-1/TRBV3-2	ASSRTGEAF
TRBV28	ASSYRGEQF
TRBV27	ATRLVNSYEQY
TRBV28	AARQGSGANVLT
TRBV4-2	ASSQDVQGKNQPQH
TRBV7-9	ASSLRGNSYEQY